This T cell receptor (beta chain) was captured by sequencing in a study of cytomegalovirus exposure and HLA in healthy donors. Looked up from germline, CDR1 is SGHRS and CDR2 is YFSETQ. This CDR3 spans 12 amino acids. The V and J ends lost 5 bases and 3 bases respectively, with 8 bases between them. The study ran its PCR with 60 Vbeta and 13 Jbeta primers. Profiled with immunoSEQ multiplex PCR; TCRdb holds only in-frame clones, not every one. The sample consists of about 110,000 clones, over 70% of them appearing once. V is TRBV5-1 and J is TRBJ1-2, with D possibly TRBD1 on 5 matching bases. The sequenced sample was PBMCs. The receptor's source is a male donor in good health and CMV-seronegative. DNA for the CDR3: TGCGCCAGCAGGGAGACAGACTATGGCTACACCTTC. Encoded protein: CASRETDYGYTF.